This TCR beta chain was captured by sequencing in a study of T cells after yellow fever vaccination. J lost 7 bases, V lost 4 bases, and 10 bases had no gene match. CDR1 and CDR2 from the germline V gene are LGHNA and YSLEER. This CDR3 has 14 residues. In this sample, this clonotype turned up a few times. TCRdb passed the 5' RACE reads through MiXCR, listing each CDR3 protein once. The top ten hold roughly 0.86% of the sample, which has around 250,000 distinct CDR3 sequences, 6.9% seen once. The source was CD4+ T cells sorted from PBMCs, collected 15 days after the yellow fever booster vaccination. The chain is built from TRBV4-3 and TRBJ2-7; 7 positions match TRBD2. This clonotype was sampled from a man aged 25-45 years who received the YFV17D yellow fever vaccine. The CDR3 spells CASSPGGSVWEQYF. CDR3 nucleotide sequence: TGCGCCAGCAGCCCGGGCGGGAGCGTATGGGAGCAGTACTTC.